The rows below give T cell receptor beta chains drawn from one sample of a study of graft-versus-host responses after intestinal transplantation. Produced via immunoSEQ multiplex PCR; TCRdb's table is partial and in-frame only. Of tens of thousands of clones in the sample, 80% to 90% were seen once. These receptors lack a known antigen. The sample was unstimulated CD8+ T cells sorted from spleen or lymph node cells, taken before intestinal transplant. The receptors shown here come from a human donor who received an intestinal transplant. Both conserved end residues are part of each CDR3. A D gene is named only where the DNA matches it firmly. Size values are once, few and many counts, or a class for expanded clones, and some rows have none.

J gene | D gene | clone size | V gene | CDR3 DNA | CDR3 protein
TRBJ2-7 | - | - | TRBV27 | TGTGCCAGCAGTTTAGTTGGAAGGAGCTCCTACGAGCAGTATTTC | CASSLVGRSSYEQYF
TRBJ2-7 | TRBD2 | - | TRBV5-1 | TGCGCCAGCAGCTTGGTTTCTAGCGGGAGAGGCGACGAGCAGTACTTC | CASSLVSSGRGDEQYF
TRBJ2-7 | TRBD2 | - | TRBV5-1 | TGCGCCAGCAGCTTGTGGCTAGCGGGGGGGCTCGAGCAGTACTTC | CASSLWLAGGLEQYF
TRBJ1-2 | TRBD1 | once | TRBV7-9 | TGTGCCAGCAGCGGACTCCGGGACAGCGATGGCTACACCTTC | CASSGLRDSDGYTF
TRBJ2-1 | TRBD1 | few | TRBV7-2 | TGTGCCAGCAGCTTAGAAGGGGGCATGCATGAGCAGTTCTTC | CASSLEGGMHEQFF
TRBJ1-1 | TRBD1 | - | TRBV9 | TGTGCCAGCAGCGGCGAAGGGGGCATTGATGAAGCTTTCTTT | CASSGEGGIDEAFF
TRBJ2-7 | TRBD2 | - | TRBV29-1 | TGCAGCGTTGGCATAGCGGGGCAGAGCTCCTACGAGCAGTACTTC | CSVGIAGQSSYEQYF
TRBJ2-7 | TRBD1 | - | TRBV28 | TGTGCCAGCAGGACAGGGGGCCCATCCTACGAGCAGTACTTC | CASRTGGPSYEQYF
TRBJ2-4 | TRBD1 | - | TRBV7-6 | TGTGCCAGCATCGACAAGCCCCTTTGGACAGGGGTAGCCAAAAACATTCAGTACTTC | CASIDKPLWTGVAKNIQYF
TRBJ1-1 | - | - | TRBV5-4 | TGTGCCAGCAGCTTGGCCCTCCGGGGTGGTGCTGAAGCTTTCTTT | CASSLALRGGAEAFF
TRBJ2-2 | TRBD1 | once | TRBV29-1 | TGCAGCTTCCGAGGGACAGGGAGGCTAGCGGACAACACCGGGGAGCTGTTTTTT | CSFRGTGRLADNTGELFF
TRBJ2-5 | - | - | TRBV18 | TGTGCCAGCTCAACCGAGATATTTAGCGGTCAAGAGACCCAGTACTTC | CASSTEIFSGQETQYF
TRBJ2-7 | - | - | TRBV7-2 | TGTGCCAGCAGCTTAAGGGTGACAGATGGGGTCCACGAGCAGTACTTC | CASSLRVTDGVHEQYF
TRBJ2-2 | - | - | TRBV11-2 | TGTGCCAGCGGGTCCCTCAGGGATACCGGGGAGCTGTTTTTT | CASGSLRDTGELFF
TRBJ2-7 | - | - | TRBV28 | TGTGCCAGCAGTTTCGCACAGGGATACGAGCAGTACTTC | CASSFAQGYEQYF
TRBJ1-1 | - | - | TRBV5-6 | TGTGCCAGCAGCTTGGGGGGAGGGGAGTGGATCACTGAAGCTTTCTTT | CASSLGGGEWITEAFF
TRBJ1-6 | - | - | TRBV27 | TGTGCCAGCAGGGAGGGAGGTCTTGACTATAATTCACCCCTCCACTTT | CASREGGLDYNSPLHF
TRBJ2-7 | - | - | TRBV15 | TGTGCCACCAGCAGAGGCAGGGCCAACGAGCAGTACTTC | CATSRGRANEQYF
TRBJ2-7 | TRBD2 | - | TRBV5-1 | TGCGCCAGCAGCTTGGAGGCGGGAGGGCCCAACGAGCAGTACTTC | CASSLEAGGPNEQYF
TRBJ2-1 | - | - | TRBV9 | TGTGCCAGCAGCCCCCTAAGAGGGAGCAAGGTCTACAATGAGCAGTTCTTC | CASSPLRGSKVYNEQFF
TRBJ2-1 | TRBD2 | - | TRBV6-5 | TGTGCCAGCAGTTACTCCCAAGCGGGGGTTTGGGGTGAGCAGTTCTTC | CASSYSQAGVWGEQFF
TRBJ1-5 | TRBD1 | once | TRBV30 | TGTGCCTGGAGCGGGGACAGGAATCAGCCCCAGCATTTT | CAWSGDRNQPQHF
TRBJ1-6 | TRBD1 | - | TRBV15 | TGTGCCACCAGCAGAGATCCAGGGGGTAATTCACCCCTCCACTTT | CATSRDPGGNSPLHF
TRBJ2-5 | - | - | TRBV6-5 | TGTGCCAGCAGTTACTCGAGCGGGTGGTCCCAAGAGACCCAGTACTTC | CASSYSSGWSQETQYF
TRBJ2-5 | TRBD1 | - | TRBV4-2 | TGTGCCAGCAGCCAAGATCCCGGACAGGGAGAGACCCAGTACTTC | CASSQDPGQGETQYF
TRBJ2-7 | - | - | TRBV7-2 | TGTGCCAGCAGCTTAGACCAGGTCTACGAGCAGTACTTC | CASSLDQVYEQYF
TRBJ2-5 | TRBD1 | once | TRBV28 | TGTGCCAGCAGTTCGGACAGGGAACAAGAGACCCAGTACTTC | CASSSDREQETQYF